This passage covers 24 T cell receptor beta chains from one sample sequenced in a study of CD8 T cells in ankylosing spondylitis (dated by TCRdb to about 2017). Library preparation was by 5' RACE. The listed sequencing device is Illumina HiSeq 2500. Through fastp at Q25 and MiXCR, TCRdb rebuilt clones from the public reads, retaining in-frame beta chains. Rows are unified per CDR3 protein, each entry keeping the most common DNA and genes. The table for this sample lists about 210,000 distinct CDR3 sequences; 8% to 10% of them were counted only once. 4% to 5.5% of the sample goes to the ten largest clones. Material: blood, either unsorted or a sorted T cell fraction (not recorded which). All receptors come from a female donor with ankylosing spondylitis or in good health (not recorded which).

This clonotype was counted ten times or more. The chain recombines TRBV7-2 with TRBJ2-3, with D possibly TRBD2 on 5 matching bases. Trimming stripped 1 base from V and 10 bases from J, with 12 bases between. The CDR3 length is 13 residues. The germline CDR1 and CDR2 sequences are SGHTA and FQGNSA. CDR3 loop: CASSLGTSYAQYF. The CDR3 DNA reads as TGTGCCAGCAGCTTAGGGACTTCCTATGCGCAGTATTTT.

This clonotype was found a few times. Germline and junction disagree at one end, which may indicate a read error. The CDR3: CASRQSRGETLYF. The CDR3 coding sequence is TGTGCCAGCAGGCAGTCTAGGGGGGAGACCCTGTACTTC. This chain links TRBV7-8 with TRBJ2-5; D may match TRBD1 or TRBD2 (6 bases each). CDR3 length equals 13 residues. Germline V gene lookup returns CDR1 SGHVS and CDR2 FQNEAQ.

This clonotype was found a few times. V is TRBV29-1 and J is TRBJ2-7; D is perhaps TRBD1 (6 bases). Per the germline V gene, CDR1 is SQVTM and CDR2 is ANQGSEA. The CDR3 covers 14 residues. V was shortened by 0 bases and J by 5 bases, with 14 bases between the two germline ends. CDR3 residues: CSVEDTGKVDEQYF. The CDR3 bases are TGCAGCGTTGAAGATACAGGGAAAGTCGACGAGCAGTACTTC.

The V gene is TRBV7-2, the J gene TRBJ2-3; possibly TRBD1 for D (6 bases). Germline CDR1 and CDR2: SGHTA and FQGNSA. The V end was cut by 1 base, the J end by 1 base, with 12 bases between. The CDR3 runs 16 residues. The CDR3 region is CASSLVGAGGTDTQYF. The CDR3 DNA reads TGTGCCAGCAGCTTAGTAGGGGCAGGGGGCACAGATACGCAGTATTTT.

Ten or more counts support this clonotype. The chain couples TRBV12-3 or TRBV12-4 to TRBJ2-2; D possibly corresponds to TRBD2 (6 bases). The V end was cut by 4 bases, the J end by 4 bases, with 10 bases between. The CDR3 is 14 amino acids. In DNA form, the CDR3 reads TGTGCCAGCAGTTATGCGGGAACCACCGGGGAGCTGTTTTTT. This encodes CASSYAGTTGELFF.

The V gene is TRBV2, the J gene TRBJ1-5, with D perhaps matching TRBD1 (5 bases). Germline V CDR1 and CDR2: SNHLY, FYNNEI. The CDR3 length is 13 residues. Trimming cost V 7 bases and J 4 bases, with 11 bases left between them. As DNA, the CDR3 is TGTGCCAGCAACCTTGGGGCTAATCAGCCCCAGCATTTT. As protein: CASNLGANQPQHF.

This clonotype showed up many times. The rearrangement joins TRBV29-1 to TRBJ1-5, with 8 bases lining up with TRBD1. The trim removed 7 bases at V and 1 base at J, leaving 12 bases unmatched. Germline CDR1 is SQVTM and CDR2 is ANQGSEA. This CDR3 spans 16 amino acids. This CDR3 reads CSAQGSGTGSNQPQHF. For the CDR3, the DNA is TGCAGCGCCCAGGGCTCCGGGACAGGCAGCAATCAGCCCCAGCATTTT.

This clonotype has ten or more counts. The chain links TRBV7-2 to TRBJ2-7; perhaps D is TRBD1 or TRBD2 (5 bases each). CDR1 is SGHTA and CDR2 is FQGNSA in the germline V gene. The CDR3 runs 14 residues. The germline V and J ends were trimmed by 1 base and 2 bases, with 9 bases remaining between them. The CDR3 nucleotides read TGTGCCAGCAGCTTAGTCGGGGCTCCCTACGAGCAGTACTTC. The encoded protein is CASSLVGAPYEQYF. Looking up the rest from reference TRBV7-2 and TRBJ2-7 gives the full variable domain: GAGVSQSPSNKVTEKGKDVELRCDPISGHTALYWYRQSLGQGLEFLIYFQGNSAPDKSGLPSDRFSAERTGGSVSTLTIQRTQQEDSAVYLCASSLVGAPYEQYFGPGTRLTVT.

This clonotype showed up many times. The chain has TRBV6-2 or TRBV6-3 and TRBJ1-2; 9 positions agree with TRBD1. Looked up from germline, CDR1 is MNHEY and CDR2 is SVGEGT. This CDR3 has 15 amino acids. The J segment lost 5 bases and the V segment lost 6 bases, leaving 10 bases of the junction unmatched. CDR3 nucleotides: TGTGCCAGCAGCTACAGCGGGACAGGGTTGTATGGCTACACCTTC. This gives the protein CASSYSGTGLYGYTF.

This clonotype has at least ten counts. The gene calls are TRBV20-1 and TRBJ1-5; D gene unclear. The germline CDR1 and CDR2 sequences are DFQATT and SNEGSKA (reference sequence). The CDR3 has 16 residues. The V end was cut by 3 bases, the J end by 2 bases, with 17 bases between. The CDR3 nucleotides read TGCAGTGCTAGGCCGTCGGGCCAAGTGGGCAATCAGCCCCAGCATTTT. Protein sequence: CSARPSGQVGNQPQHF.

Of note for this clonotype: A junction end diverges from the germline sequence, so it may reflect a read error. The chain couples TRBV12-3 or TRBV12-4 to TRBJ1-5; D is ambiguous. The CDR3 extends over 13 amino acids. CDR3 sequence: CTSSLNSNQPQHF. CDR3 coding DNA: TGTACCAGCAGTTTAAACAGCAATCAGCCCCAGCATTTT.

This chain links TRBV5-6 with TRBJ1-1, with D possibly matching TRBD1 (6 bases). CDR1 and CDR2 from the germline V gene are SGHDT and YYEEEE. This CDR3 region has 14 residues. Deletions cut 1 base from V and 7 bases from J, with 14 bases between. The CDR3 coding sequence is TGTGCCAGCAGCTTGAGGCAGGGGAGGGTTGAAGCTTTCTTT. It codes for CASSLRQGRVEAFF.

Many counts were recorded for this clonotype. V is TRBV6-5 and J is TRBJ2-3; 7 bases fit TRBD2. The CDR3 length is 15 residues. J was trimmed by 1 base and V by 4 bases; bases with no gene match: 5. Germline V gene lookup returns CDR1 MNHEY and CDR2 SVGAGI. The CDR3 DNA reads as TGTGCCAGCAGTTTGCGGGAGTACGGCACAGATACGCAGTATTTT. As protein: CASSLREYGTDTQYF.

This clonotype was observed many times. The chain joins TRBV11-2 to TRBJ2-2; 9 positions match TRBD1. J gave up 12 bases and V 5 bases, and 7 bases lay outside the gene matches. Germline loops: CDR1 SGHAT, CDR2 FQNNGV. The CDR3 contains 13 residues. CDR3 in DNA: TGTGCCAGCAGCACGAGACAGGGGGTGAAGCTGTTTTTT. This codes for CASSTRQGVKLFF.

This clonotype came up many times. V is TRBV2 and J is TRBJ2-5; the match to TRBD1 covers 7 bases. The length of the CDR3 is 13 residues. Germline V gene data show CDR1 as SNHLY and CDR2 as FYNNEI. V lost 6 bases, J lost 0 bases, and 1 base stayed unmatched. CDR3 residues: CASSRGNQETQYF. As DNA, the CDR3 is TGTGCCAGCAGCAGGGGGAACCAAGAGACCCAGTACTTC.

This clonotype was detected many times. The J gene is TRBJ2-5, the V gene TRBV20-1, with a tentative D call TRBD1 (6 bases). Germline V CDR1 and CDR2: DFQATT, SNEGSKA (reference sequence). The V and J ends lost 3 bases and 4 bases respectively, with 9 bases between them. The CDR3 runs to 12 residues. The CDR3 DNA reads as TGCAGTGCTAGCCAGGGGTTAGAGACCCAGTACTTC. Protein sequence: CSASQGLETQYF.

The chain carries TRBV15 and TRBJ1-2; D is uncertain. With 3 bases removed from V and 8 bases from J, the gap between germline ends came to 16 bases. The CDR3 consists of 14 residues. Germline CDR1 reads LNHNV; CDR2 reads YYDKDF (reference sequence). CDR3 nucleotide sequence: TGTGCCACCAGCAGTCAGAATATGGGCGGAGGCTACACCTTC. Translating it yields CATSSQNMGGGYTF.

This clonotype was picked up a small number of times. The chain employs TRBV7-2 and TRBJ1-2; TRBD1 agrees at 8 bases. Trimming cost V 4 bases and J 6 bases; bases outside gene matches: 4. The CDR3 totals 13 residues. The V gene's germline CDR1 is SGHTA and CDR2 FQGNSA. The CDR3 loop is CASSSPTGDGYTF. The CDR3, as DNA: TGTGCCAGCAGCTCCCCGACAGGGGATGGCTACACCTTC.

This clonotype was picked up many times. This chain uses TRBV14 with TRBJ1-1; 7 bases are a match to TRBD1. The J segment lost 11 bases and the V segment lost 4 bases, leaving 10 bases of the junction unmatched. CDR3 length: 13 residues. From germline, CDR1 is SGHDN and CDR2 FVKESK. CDR3 protein: CASSPRLRGEAFF. DNA for the CDR3: TGTGCCAGCAGCCCCAGGCTCAGGGGGGAGGCTTTCTTT. The variable domain in full, completed from reference TRBV14 and TRBJ1-1, reads EAGVTQFPSHSVIEKGQTVTLRCDPISGHDNLYWYRRVMGKEIKFLLHFVKESKQDESGMPNNRFLAERTGGTYSTLKVQPAELEDSGVYFCASSPRLRGEAFFGQGTRLTVV.

This clonotype showed up many times. The chain carries TRBV4-2 and TRBJ2-1; 13 nucleotides align to TRBD2. Trimming removed 0 bases from V and 6 bases from J; junction bases left unmatched: 8. Germline V gene lookup returns CDR1 LGHNA and CDR2 YNFKEQ. This CDR3 comprises 18 residues. CDR3 in DNA: TGTGCCAGCAGCCAAGATCGATTTAGACTAGCGGGAGGCAATGAGCAGTTCTTC. Its protein is CASSQDRFRLAGGNEQFF.

In this sample, this clonotype turned up many times. The V call is TRBV5-6, the J call TRBJ2-2, with D perhaps TRBD1 or TRBD2 (5 bases each). Trimming cost V 3 bases and J 3 bases, with 12 bases left between them. Germline CDR1 SGHDT, CDR2 YYEEEE. This CDR3 contains 15 residues. The CDR3 coding sequence is TGTGCCAGCAGCTCGGGACGGACTTACACCGGGGAGCTGTTTTTT. Its translation is CASSSGRTYTGELFF.

This clonotype was recorded at least ten times. The genes are TRBV12-3 or TRBV12-4 and TRBJ1-1; unclear D gene. V lost 6 bases and J 1 base, leaving 9 bases between the germline ends. This CDR3 has 13 amino acids. The CDR3 sequence: CASRRTGNTEAFF. The CDR3 nucleotides read TGTGCCAGCAGGAGGACGGGGAACACTGAAGCTTTCTTT.

This clonotype occurred many times. V usage is TRBV6-2 or TRBV6-3 and J usage is TRBJ1-1; D is undetermined. V was trimmed by 8 bases and J by 7 bases, leaving 11 bases between them. Germline CDR1 MNHEY, CDR2 SVGEGT. CDR3 length: 11 amino acids. CDR3 residues: CASGDWGEAFF. The DNA of the CDR3 is TGTGCCAGCGGTGATTGGGGTGAAGCTTTCTTT.

This clonotype appeared a single time. A read error may explain this, as a much larger clone is one base away. V is TRBV5-1 and J is TRBJ1-1, with D unresolved. CDR1 is SGHRS and CDR2 is YFSETQ in the germline V gene. This CDR3 spans 16 amino acids. The CDR3 region has the DNA TGCACCAGCAGCCCTCAACTACGTTCCTCTAACACTGAAGCTTTCTTT. Translated, it gives CTSSPQLRSSNTEAFF.